The present entry profiles one T cell receptor beta chain with its context. What it binds is unknown. The sample belongs to a study of beta chain features in type 1 diabetes. Findings and limits, study-wide: Moderate but significant shortening of TCRB CDR3s was recorded in all four CD4+ subsets from Type 1 diabetes patients.

Every isolated RNA sample was fully reverse transcribed, so sequencing captured expressed TCRB transcripts. The protocol was immunoSEQ multiplex PCR, while the TCRdb copy is restricted to in-frame clones and leaves out a portion. Altogether 300,000 to 350,000 clones are present, approximately 12% being singletons, with the ten largest covering roughly 0.015%. The CDR3 is 14 amino acids. In germline, CDR1 is GTSNPN, CDR2 SVGIG (reference sequence). V shed 1 base and J shed 5 bases, with 14 bases lying between them. Using CD45RO/CCR7/CD25/CD127/CD95/CD27, CD4+ naive, central memory, regulatory and stem cell-like memory cells were sorted.

This TCR derives from a woman under 30 with type 1 diabetes. The chain couples TRBV30 to TRBJ1-1; TRBD1 is a possible D gene (6 bases). The sample comprised naive CD4+ T cells from blood. The CDR3 DNA sequence: TGTGCCTGGAGTGCCGATTACAGGGTTACTGAAGCTTTCTTT. Translating it yields CAWSADYRVTEAFF.